Listed below are T cell receptor beta chains from one sample, sequenced in a study of blood T cell repertoires in COVID-19. Assay: immunoSEQ multiplex PCR; the TCRdb copy retains only in-frame clones and omits some. The sample comprises approximately 300,000 clones, 84% of which are singletons, and about 15% rests with the top ten. The specimen was peripheral blood. Receptor source: a person aged 65-85 years with COVID-19, enrolled during active disease. Each CDR3 is given without its conserved first and last residue.

AINYADGQPQH | TRBJ1-5 | TRBV28
ATSDPGGFTDTQY | TRBJ2-3 | TRBV24-1
ASRFVGGSGSNYGYT | TRBJ1-2 | TRBV27
ASSLAGGYYGYT | TRBJ1-2 | TRBV5-6
ASSLGQQPGGYT | TRBJ1-2 | TRBV5-1
ASSPDTGARF | TRBJ2-3 | TRBV7-9
ASSPASSGQSNYGYT | TRBJ1-2 | TRBV18
ASSQMAGLNQPQH | TRBJ1-5 | TRBV3-1/TRBV3-2
ACSQQGTYGYT | TRBJ1-2 | TRBV30
ASSPHDRPVISNQPQH | TRBJ1-5 | TRBV6-2/TRBV6-3
ASSQELGQYSYNSPLH | TRBJ1-6 | TRBV4-3
ASTPRTAPNEKLF | TRBJ1-4 | TRBV19
ASSQGAGGYT | TRBJ1-2 | TRBV14
ASSQVAGGDNEQF | TRBJ2-1 | TRBV4-1
ASSLEGGLRSPLH | TRBJ1-6 | TRBV5-1
ASSLDGGSYNEQF | TRBJ2-1 | TRBV5-4
ASSYLTDVAKNIQY | TRBJ2-4 | TRBV6-5
ASSYRLHGDTQY | TRBJ2-3 | TRBV19
ASGLRLAGDSGATGELF | TRBJ2-2 | TRBV12-5
ASSDTPDRENYGYT | TRBJ1-2 | TRBV6-2/TRBV6-3
ASSQERGQMNTEAF | TRBJ1-1 | TRBV5-1
ASSVQGLFT | TRBJ1-2 | TRBV9
ASSQVLGQGRTGGNTIY | TRBJ1-3 | TRBV3-1/TRBV3-2
ASTTGPSSGNTIY | TRBJ1-3 | TRBV28